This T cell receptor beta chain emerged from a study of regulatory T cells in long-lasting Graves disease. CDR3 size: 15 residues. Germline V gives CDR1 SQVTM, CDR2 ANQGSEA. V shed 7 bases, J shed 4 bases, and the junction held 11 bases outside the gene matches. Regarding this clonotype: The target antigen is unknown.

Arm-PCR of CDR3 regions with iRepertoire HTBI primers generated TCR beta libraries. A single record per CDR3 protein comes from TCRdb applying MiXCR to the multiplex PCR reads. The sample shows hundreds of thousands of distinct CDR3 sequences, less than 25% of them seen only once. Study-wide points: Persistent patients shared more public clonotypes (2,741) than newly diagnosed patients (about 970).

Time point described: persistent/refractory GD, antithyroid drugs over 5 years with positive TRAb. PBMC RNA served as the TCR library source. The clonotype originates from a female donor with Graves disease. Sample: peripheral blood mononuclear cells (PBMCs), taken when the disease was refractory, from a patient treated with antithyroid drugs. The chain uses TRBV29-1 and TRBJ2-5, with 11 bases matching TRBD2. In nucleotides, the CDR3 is TGCAGCGCCCTACTAGCGGGAGTTGGAGGAGAGACCCAGTACTTC. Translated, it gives CSALLAGVGGETQYF.